This TCR beta chain was identified in a study of blood T cell repertoires in COVID-19. This clone was seen only a few times. TCRdb keeps only in-frame clones here, not all; method: immunoSEQ multiplex PCR. The top ten clones hold roughly 12% of a sample with 270,000 or so clones, about 86% of them seen once. This clonotype originated in a woman between 25 and 40 years old with COVID-19, enrolled during active disease. Material: peripheral blood.

CDR3 sequence: CASSSTSTGDGELFF. CDR3 in DNA: TGTGCCAGCAGCTCGACCAGTACGGGTGACGGGGAGCTGTTTTTT. V and J are TRBV7-9 and TRBJ2-2, with D unresolved. CDR1 is SEHNR, CDR2 FQNEAQ, per germline (reference sequence). V was cut by 4 bases and J by 7 bases, with 16 bases left in between. The CDR3 is 15 amino acids.